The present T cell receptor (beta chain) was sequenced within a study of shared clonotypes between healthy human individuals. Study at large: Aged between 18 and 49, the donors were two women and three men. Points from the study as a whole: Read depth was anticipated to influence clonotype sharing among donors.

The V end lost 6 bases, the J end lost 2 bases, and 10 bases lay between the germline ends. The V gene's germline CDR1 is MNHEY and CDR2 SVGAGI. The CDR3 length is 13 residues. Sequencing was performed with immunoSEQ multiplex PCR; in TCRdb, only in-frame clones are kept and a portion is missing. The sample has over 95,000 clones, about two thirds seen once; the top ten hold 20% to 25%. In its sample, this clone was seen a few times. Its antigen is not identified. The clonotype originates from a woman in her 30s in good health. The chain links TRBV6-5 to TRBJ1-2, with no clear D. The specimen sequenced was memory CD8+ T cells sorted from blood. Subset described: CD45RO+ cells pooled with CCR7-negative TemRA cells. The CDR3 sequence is CASSPLLNYGYTF. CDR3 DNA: TGTGCCAGCAGCCCCCTGCTGAACTATGGCTACACCTTC.